Listed below are T cell receptor beta chains from one sample, sequenced in a study of technical replicates of blood from a handful of donors. Clones were sequenced by immunoSEQ multiplex PCR, and TCRdb holds only the in-frame ones, with some missing. The sample yields 80,000 or so clones, about 94% seen once. Material for sequencing was T cells isolated from PBMCs. The receptor source for this set is a human donor in good health. Both conserved end residues are part of each CDR3. Fields, in order: J gene, clone size, V gene, D gene, CDR3 protein, CDR3 DNA. The D gene is left open where the match is weak. Clone size appears in some rows only: once, few, many, or a class for an expanded clone.

j_gene: TRBJ2-3; abundance: .; v_gene: TRBV29-1; d_gene: .; CDR3aa: CSVEDGKGGSTDTQYF; CDR3nt: TGCAGCGTTGAAGACGGAAAAGGCGGCAGCACAGATACGCAGTATTTT
j_gene: TRBJ1-2; abundance: .; v_gene: TRBV12-5; d_gene: TRBD1; CDR3aa: CASGPGQGSGYTF; CDR3nt: TGTGCTAGTGGCCCCGGACAGGGGAGCGGCTACACCTTC
j_gene: TRBJ2-7; abundance: .; v_gene: TRBV18; d_gene: TRBD2; CDR3aa: CASSLGTRDLHEQYF; CDR3nt: TGTGCCAGCTCACTAGGGACTAGGGACCTCCACGAGCAGTACTTC
j_gene: TRBJ2-7; abundance: .; v_gene: TRBV29-1; d_gene: .; CDR3aa: CSALGVLDEQYF; CDR3nt: TGCAGCGCATTAGGGGTTTTAGACGAGCAGTACTTC
j_gene: TRBJ2-1; abundance: .; v_gene: TRBV6-4; d_gene: TRBD2; CDR3aa: CASSELAGRIAEQFF; CDR3nt: TGTGCCAGCAGTGAGTTAGCGGGAAGGATCGCTGAGCAGTTCTTC
j_gene: TRBJ2-4; abundance: .; v_gene: TRBV5-4; d_gene: .; CDR3aa: CASSSGDRKGNIQYF; CDR3nt: TGTGCCAGCAGCTCCGGAGACAGAAAGGGGAACATTCAGTACTTC
j_gene: TRBJ2-7; abundance: .; v_gene: TRBV4-1; d_gene: .; CDR3aa: CASSQQVQRERYEQYF; CDR3nt: TGCGCCAGCAGCCAACAGGTTCAACGGGAGAGGTACGAGCAGTACTTC
j_gene: TRBJ1-2; abundance: .; v_gene: TRBV30; d_gene: .; CDR3aa: CAWSVTSYGYTF; CDR3nt: TGTGCCTGGAGTGTTACAAGTTATGGCTACACCTTC
j_gene: TRBJ1-2; abundance: .; v_gene: TRBV7-8; d_gene: .; CDR3aa: CASSLREGSGYTF; CDR3nt: TGTGCCAGCAGCCTAAGGGAGGGGTCAGGCTACACCTTC
j_gene: TRBJ2-3; abundance: .; v_gene: TRBV30; d_gene: TRBD2; CDR3aa: CAWSPGTSSGDTQYF; CDR3nt: TGTGCCTGGAGTCCCGGGACTAGCTCTGGAGATACGCAGTATTTT
j_gene: TRBJ2-7; abundance: .; v_gene: TRBV28; d_gene: TRBD2; CDR3aa: CASRLTSGFYEQYF; CDR3nt: TGTGCCAGCCGACTGACTAGCGGATTCTACGAGCAGTACTTC
j_gene: TRBJ2-7; abundance: .; v_gene: TRBV11-2; d_gene: .; CDR3aa: CASSFLVPYEQYF; CDR3nt: TGTGCCAGCAGCTTCTTAGTTCCCTACGAGCAGTACTTC
j_gene: TRBJ1-2; abundance: .; v_gene: TRBV30; d_gene: TRBD1; CDR3aa: CAWSEHLTGTIGYTF; CDR3nt: TGTGCCTGGAGCGAACACCTGACAGGGACAATAGGCTACACCTTC
j_gene: TRBJ1-2; abundance: once; v_gene: TRBV6-5; d_gene: TRBD1; CDR3aa: CASGYRGNYGYTF; CDR3nt: TGTGCCAGCGGCTACAGGGGTAACTATGGCTACACCTTC
j_gene: TRBJ2-1; abundance: .; v_gene: TRBV15; d_gene: .; CDR3aa: CATSRDLSAYNEQFF; CDR3nt: TGTGCCACCAGCAGGGACTTGTCGGCGTACAATGAGCAGTTCTTC
j_gene: TRBJ2-7; abundance: .; v_gene: TRBV6-1; d_gene: .; CDR3aa: CASSEHRDEQYF; CDR3nt: TGTGCCAGCAGTGAACACAGGGACGAGCAGTACTTC
j_gene: TRBJ1-2; abundance: .; v_gene: TRBV4-1; d_gene: .; CDR3aa: CASSQRQGNNNGYTF; CDR3nt: TGCGCCAGCAGCCAAAGGCAGGGGAATAATAATGGCTACACCTTC
j_gene: TRBJ1-1; abundance: few; v_gene: TRBV27; d_gene: .; CDR3aa: CASSFGGLSEAFF; CDR3nt: TGTGCCAGCAGTTTTGGGGGGTTATCTGAAGCTTTCTTT
j_gene: TRBJ2-7; abundance: .; v_gene: TRBV30; d_gene: TRBD2; CDR3aa: CAWSGVLAAGLEQYF; CDR3nt: TGTGCCTGGAGTGGGGTACTAGCGGCGGGACTCGAGCAGTACTTC
j_gene: TRBJ2-7; abundance: once; v_gene: TRBV7-6; d_gene: TRBD1; CDR3aa: CASSSGQGPLQQYF; CDR3nt: TGTGCCAGCAGCAGCGGACAGGGGCCCCTGCAGCAGTACTTC
j_gene: TRBJ2-7; abundance: .; v_gene: TRBV2; d_gene: TRBD1; CDR3aa: CAVRQGFDEQYF; CDR3nt: TGTGCCGTCAGACAGGGGTTCGACGAGCAGTACTTC
j_gene: TRBJ2-1; abundance: .; v_gene: TRBV11-1; d_gene: TRBD2; CDR3aa: CASTLALADYNEQFF; CDR3nt: TGTGCCAGCACCCTAGCCCTAGCGGATTACAATGAGCAGTTCTTC
j_gene: TRBJ1-2; abundance: .; v_gene: TRBV30; d_gene: .; CDR3aa: CAWRSAGTSNGYTF; CDR3nt: TGTGCCTGGAGGTCCGCCGGGACTTCTAATGGCTACACCTTC
j_gene: TRBJ2-2; abundance: .; v_gene: TRBV7-9; d_gene: .; CDR3aa: CASSLTGTGTGELFF; CDR3nt: TGTGCCAGCAGCTTAACTGGGACTGGCACCGGGGAGCTGTTTTTT
j_gene: TRBJ2-7; abundance: .; v_gene: TRBV27; d_gene: .; CDR3aa: CASSSTFLYEQYF; CDR3nt: TGTGCCAGCAGTTCCACTTTCCTCTACGAGCAGTACTTC
j_gene: TRBJ1-1; abundance: .; v_gene: TRBV30; d_gene: .; CDR3aa: CAWTFDYRLNTEAFF; CDR3nt: TGTGCCTGGACCTTTGATTACAGACTAAACACTGAAGCTTTCTTT
j_gene: TRBJ2-2; abundance: once; v_gene: TRBV6-1; d_gene: .; CDR3aa: CASIPGITGELFF; CDR3nt: TGTGCCAGCATTCCCGGGATCACCGGGGAGCTGTTTTTT
j_gene: TRBJ2-2; abundance: once; v_gene: TRBV2; d_gene: .; CDR3aa: CASSDLLTGELFF; CDR3nt: TGTGCCAGCAGTGATCTCCTTACCGGGGAGCTGTTTTTT
j_gene: TRBJ2-3; abundance: once; v_gene: TRBV19; d_gene: TRBD1; CDR3aa: CASSTPWDRGSTDTQYF; CDR3nt: TGTGCCAGTAGTACCCCTTGGGACAGGGGTAGCACAGATACGCAGTATTTT
j_gene: TRBJ1-5; abundance: .; v_gene: TRBV4-3; d_gene: .; CDR3aa: CASSQDGGVNQPQHF; CDR3nt: TGCGCCAGCAGCCAAGATGGGGGGGTCAATCAGCCCCAGCATTTT
j_gene: TRBJ2-7; abundance: .; v_gene: TRBV7-9; d_gene: .; CDR3aa: CASSSTVYYEQYF; CDR3nt: TGTGCCAGCAGCTCTACGGTCTACTACGAGCAGTACTTC
j_gene: TRBJ2-1; abundance: once; v_gene: TRBV5-8; d_gene: .; CDR3aa: CASSLGVSGDNEQFF; CDR3nt: TGTGCCAGCAGCTTGGGGGTTAGCGGCGACAATGAGCAGTTCTTC
j_gene: TRBJ1-2; abundance: .; v_gene: TRBV19; d_gene: TRBD1; CDR3aa: CATYSGTGGSNYGYTF; CDR3nt: TGTGCCACCTATTCCGGGACAGGGGGCTCTAACTATGGCTACACCTTC
j_gene: TRBJ1-2; abundance: .; v_gene: TRBV20-1; d_gene: .; CDR3aa: CSARQYGYTF; CDR3nt: TGCAGTGCTAGACAGTATGGCTACACCTTC
j_gene: TRBJ2-1; abundance: once; v_gene: TRBV4-3; d_gene: .; CDR3aa: CASSQDKSSRGHEQFF; CDR3nt: TGCGCCAGCAGCCAAGATAAGTCGAGCAGGGGACATGAGCAGTTCTTC
j_gene: TRBJ2-3; abundance: .; v_gene: TRBV6-6; d_gene: .; CDR3aa: CASSYSSGIDTDTQYF; CDR3nt: TGTGCCAGCAGTTACTCGTCCGGGATCGACACAGATACGCAGTATTTT
j_gene: TRBJ1-5; abundance: .; v_gene: TRBV28; d_gene: .; CDR3aa: CASSLIGETSGNQPQHF; CDR3nt: TGTGCCAGCAGTTTAATAGGTGAGACATCGGGCAATCAGCCCCAGCATTTT
j_gene: TRBJ2-7; abundance: .; v_gene: TRBV15; d_gene: .; CDR3aa: CATSRDVEGKDYEQYF; CDR3nt: TGTGCCACCAGCAGAGATGTTGAGGGCAAGGACTACGAGCAGTACTTC
j_gene: TRBJ2-3; abundance: .; v_gene: TRBV9; d_gene: TRBD2; CDR3aa: CASSEGLAGGTDTQYF; CDR3nt: TGTGCCAGCAGCGAAGGACTAGCGGGAGGAACAGATACGCAGTATTTT
j_gene: TRBJ2-1; abundance: .; v_gene: TRBV7-3; d_gene: TRBD2; CDR3aa: CASSGGLASYNEQFF; CDR3nt: TGTGCCAGCAGCGGGGGACTAGCGAGTTACAATGAGCAGTTCTTC
j_gene: TRBJ1-5; abundance: .; v_gene: TRBV2; d_gene: .; CDR3aa: CASSEGVGSNQPQHF; CDR3nt: TGTGCCAGCAGTGAAGGTGTGGGCAGCAATCAGCCCCAGCATTTT
j_gene: TRBJ1-1; abundance: .; v_gene: TRBV5-1; d_gene: .; CDR3aa: CASSFTGSEAFF; CDR3nt: TGCGCCAGCAGCTTTACGGGTTCTGAAGCTTTCTTT
j_gene: TRBJ2-1; abundance: .; v_gene: TRBV7-2; d_gene: .; CDR3aa: CASSLVAGQWGGEQFF; CDR3nt: TGTGCCAGCAGCTTAGTAGCTGGACAGTGGGGCGGTGAGCAGTTCTTC
j_gene: TRBJ1-2; abundance: .; v_gene: TRBV4-1; d_gene: .; CDR3aa: CASSQGGGYGYTF; CDR3nt: TGCGCCAGCAGCCAAGGAGGGGGCTATGGCTACACCTTC